What follows are 14 T cell receptor beta chains derived from one specimen sequenced in a study of tumor-infiltrating lymphocytes in primary liver carcinoma. Constant-region priming of around 500 ng total RNA yielded TCR beta cDNA. What produced the TCR beta libraries was three nested multiplex PCR rounds using slightly modified ARM-PCR. Forward primers for TRBV1-TRBV30 and a C-beta reverse primer served the first two PCR rounds, at roughly 10 cycles each. Using its own MiXCR run on the multiplex PCR reads, TCRdb lists one record per CDR3 protein. The sample shows some 180,000 distinct CDR3 sequences, approximately 60% of them seen only once. Researchers drew blood RNA from unsorted whole blood and extracted germline DNA as well. The sequencing input was peripheral blood. These receptor sequences come from a man between 35 and 55 years old with primary liver carcinoma and hepatitis B virus infection.

The chain links TRBV29-1 to TRBJ1-5, with D perhaps TRBD1 (5 bases). Deletions cut 4 bases from V and 2 bases from J, with 12 bases between. CDR1 SQVTM and CDR2 ANQGSEA come from the germline V gene. The CDR3 runs 14 residues. CDR3 DNA sequence: TGCAGCGTTGGGCAGGGTCAGGGCAATCAGCCCCAGCATTTT. It yields the protein CSVGQGQGNQPQHF.

The genes are TRBV7-9 and TRBJ2-7; possibly TRBD1 for D (5 bases). Trimming pared 6 bases from V and 3 bases from J, leaving 9 bases between. This CDR3 contains 12 residues. From germline, CDR1 is SEHNR and CDR2 FQNEAQ (reference sequence). CDR3 in DNA: TGTGCCAGCAGTAGCAGGGTCTACGAGCAGTACTTC. It encodes CASSSRVYEQYF.

About this clonotype: The junction shows a germline mismatch at one end, possibly a read error. The rearrangement joins TRBV11-2 to TRBJ2-7; D is unclear. Germline CDR1 is SGHAT and CDR2 is FQNNGV. This CDR3 contains 12 residues. DNA for the CDR3: TGTGCCAGCAGCTCCGGCCAGATACAGCAGTATTTC. It translates to CASSSGQIQQYF.

Note on this clonotype: As the CDR3 is not closed by the conserved phenylalanine or tryptophan, this likely results from a read error. V is TRBV12-3 or TRBV12-4 and J is TRBJ1-1; D is uncertain. The CDR3 loop spans 15 amino acids. V was pared by 7 bases and J by 0 bases, with 15 bases between. CDR3: CASTSLLYMNTEAFS. For the CDR3, the DNA is TGTGCCAGCACGAGCCTACTTTACATGAACACTGAAGCTTTCTCT.

The V and J genes are TRBV5-4 and TRBJ1-6; 9 bases are a match to TRBD1. The CDR3 contains 15 residues. Trimming cost V 0 bases and J 7 bases; bases outside gene matches: 2. CDR1 is SGHNT, CDR2 YYREEE, per germline (reference sequence). The CDR3 is CASSLGTGENSPLHF. The CDR3 DNA reads TGTGCCAGCAGCTTGGGGACAGGGGAGAATTCACCCCTCCACTTT. The full variable domain, with the rest looked up from reference TRBV5-4 and TRBJ1-6, is ETGVTQSPTHLIKTRGQQVTLRCSSQSGHNTVSWYQQALGQGPQFIFQYYREEENGRGNFPPRFSGLQFPNYSSELNVNALELDDSALYLCASSLGTGENSPLHFGNGTRLTVT.

This clonotype was counted between two and nine times. The chain employs TRBV29-1 and TRBJ2-5; the D gene is possibly TRBD2 (6 bases). Germline values: CDR1 SQVTM, CDR2 ANQGSEA. CDR3 length: 12 residues. The V end was cut by 5 bases, the J end by 0 bases, with 7 bases between. The CDR3 protein is CSVRDYQETQYF. The CDR3 region has the DNA TGCAGCGTTCGGGACTACCAAGAGACCCAGTACTTC.

The chain is built from TRBV12-3 or TRBV12-4 and TRBJ2-2; D possibly uses TRBD1 or TRBD2 (5 bases each). The CDR3 totals 13 residues. V was clipped by 4 bases and J by 6 bases, with 9 bases between them. CDR3 protein: CASSSQEAGELFF. DNA for the CDR3: TGTGCCAGCAGTTCACAGGAGGCCGGGGAGCTGTTTTTT.

A remark on this clonotype: The junction does not match germline at one end; this may be a read error. CDR3 protein: CASISSRLAEAFF. In DNA, the CDR3 is TGTGCCAGCATTTCCTCACGCCTGGCTGAGGCTTTCTTT. The chain links TRBV28 to TRBJ1-1; D unresolved. Germline CDR1 and CDR2: MDHEN and SYDVKM. The CDR3 has 13 residues. Using reference TRBV28 and TRBJ1-1 for the parts outside the CDR3, the full variable domain is DVKVTQSSRYLVKRTGEKVFLECVQDMDHENMFWYRQDPGLGLRLIYFSYDVKMKEKGDIPEGYSVSREKKERFSLILESASTNQTSMYLCASISSRLAEAFFGQGTRLTVV.

A word on this clonotype: The CDR3 does not close with the conserved phenylalanine or tryptophan, likely indicating a read error. The rearrangement joins TRBV6-2 or TRBV6-3 to TRBJ2-3, with a tentative D call TRBD2 (6 bases). CDR1 is MNHEY, CDR2 SVGEGT, per germline. The CDR3 is 12 amino acids. The germline V and J ends were trimmed by 5 bases and 12 bases, with 15 bases remaining between them. Here the CDR3 DNA reads TGTGCCAGCAGTACTATCGGGAGTGACCAGTATTAT. This gives the protein CASSTIGSDQYY.

This chain uses TRBV11-2 with TRBJ2-5; 10 nucleotides line up with TRBD2. The CDR3 loop spans 14 amino acids. Germline-derived CDR1 and CDR2 are SGHAT and FQNNGV. V lost 3 bases, J lost 3 bases, and 1 base stayed unmatched. CDR3 protein: CASSFGLAEETQYF. Written as DNA, the CDR3 is TGTGCCAGCAGCTTTGGACTAGCGGAAGAGACCCAGTACTTC.

Concerning this clonotype itself: The junction and the germline gene differ at one end; a read error may be behind it. The chain recombines TRBV29-1 with TRBJ2-2, with D tentatively TRBD2 (5 bases). This CDR3 is 15 amino acids long. Germline V gene sequence: CDR1 SQVTM, CDR2 ANQGSEA. CDR3 in amino acids: CSVEEAAGAPGELFF. The CDR3, as DNA: TGCAGCGTTGAAGAAGCCGCTGGAGCCCCCGGGGAGCTGTTCTTT.

This sequence joins TRBV6-5 and TRBJ2-1; the match to TRBD2 covers 8 bases. CDR3 length: 16 amino acids. V trimming: 2 bases; J trimming: 7 bases; junction bases outside the gene matches: 10. Looked up from germline, CDR1 is MNHEY and CDR2 is SVGAGI. The CDR3 sequence: CASSYPTGRAKNEQFF. The CDR3 DNA reads as TGTGCCAGCAGTTACCCTACCGGGAGGGCCAAGAATGAGCAGTTCTTC.

The chain combines TRBV6-5 with TRBJ1-2, with TRBD1 matching over 7 bases. The germline gives CDR1 MNHEY, CDR2 SVGAGI. The CDR3 consists of 18 residues. V dropped 7 bases and J dropped 5; count of bases not matched to a gene: 22. The CDR3 sequence is CASTRLSMGQLGAYGYTF. CDR3 nucleotide sequence: TGTGCCAGCACTAGGCTCTCAATGGGACAGCTGGGGGCTTATGGCTACACCTTC.

As regards this clonotype: The germline gene is not matched at one end of the junction; a read error may be the cause. The J gene is TRBJ1-5, the V gene TRBV30; no clear D. This CDR3 has 14 amino acids. The germline V gene has CDR1 GTSNPN and CDR2 SVGIG (reference sequence). CDR3 DNA sequence: TGTGCCTGGAGTGCACTGACGAGCAATCAGCCCCACCATTTT. Its protein is CAWSALTSNQPHHF.